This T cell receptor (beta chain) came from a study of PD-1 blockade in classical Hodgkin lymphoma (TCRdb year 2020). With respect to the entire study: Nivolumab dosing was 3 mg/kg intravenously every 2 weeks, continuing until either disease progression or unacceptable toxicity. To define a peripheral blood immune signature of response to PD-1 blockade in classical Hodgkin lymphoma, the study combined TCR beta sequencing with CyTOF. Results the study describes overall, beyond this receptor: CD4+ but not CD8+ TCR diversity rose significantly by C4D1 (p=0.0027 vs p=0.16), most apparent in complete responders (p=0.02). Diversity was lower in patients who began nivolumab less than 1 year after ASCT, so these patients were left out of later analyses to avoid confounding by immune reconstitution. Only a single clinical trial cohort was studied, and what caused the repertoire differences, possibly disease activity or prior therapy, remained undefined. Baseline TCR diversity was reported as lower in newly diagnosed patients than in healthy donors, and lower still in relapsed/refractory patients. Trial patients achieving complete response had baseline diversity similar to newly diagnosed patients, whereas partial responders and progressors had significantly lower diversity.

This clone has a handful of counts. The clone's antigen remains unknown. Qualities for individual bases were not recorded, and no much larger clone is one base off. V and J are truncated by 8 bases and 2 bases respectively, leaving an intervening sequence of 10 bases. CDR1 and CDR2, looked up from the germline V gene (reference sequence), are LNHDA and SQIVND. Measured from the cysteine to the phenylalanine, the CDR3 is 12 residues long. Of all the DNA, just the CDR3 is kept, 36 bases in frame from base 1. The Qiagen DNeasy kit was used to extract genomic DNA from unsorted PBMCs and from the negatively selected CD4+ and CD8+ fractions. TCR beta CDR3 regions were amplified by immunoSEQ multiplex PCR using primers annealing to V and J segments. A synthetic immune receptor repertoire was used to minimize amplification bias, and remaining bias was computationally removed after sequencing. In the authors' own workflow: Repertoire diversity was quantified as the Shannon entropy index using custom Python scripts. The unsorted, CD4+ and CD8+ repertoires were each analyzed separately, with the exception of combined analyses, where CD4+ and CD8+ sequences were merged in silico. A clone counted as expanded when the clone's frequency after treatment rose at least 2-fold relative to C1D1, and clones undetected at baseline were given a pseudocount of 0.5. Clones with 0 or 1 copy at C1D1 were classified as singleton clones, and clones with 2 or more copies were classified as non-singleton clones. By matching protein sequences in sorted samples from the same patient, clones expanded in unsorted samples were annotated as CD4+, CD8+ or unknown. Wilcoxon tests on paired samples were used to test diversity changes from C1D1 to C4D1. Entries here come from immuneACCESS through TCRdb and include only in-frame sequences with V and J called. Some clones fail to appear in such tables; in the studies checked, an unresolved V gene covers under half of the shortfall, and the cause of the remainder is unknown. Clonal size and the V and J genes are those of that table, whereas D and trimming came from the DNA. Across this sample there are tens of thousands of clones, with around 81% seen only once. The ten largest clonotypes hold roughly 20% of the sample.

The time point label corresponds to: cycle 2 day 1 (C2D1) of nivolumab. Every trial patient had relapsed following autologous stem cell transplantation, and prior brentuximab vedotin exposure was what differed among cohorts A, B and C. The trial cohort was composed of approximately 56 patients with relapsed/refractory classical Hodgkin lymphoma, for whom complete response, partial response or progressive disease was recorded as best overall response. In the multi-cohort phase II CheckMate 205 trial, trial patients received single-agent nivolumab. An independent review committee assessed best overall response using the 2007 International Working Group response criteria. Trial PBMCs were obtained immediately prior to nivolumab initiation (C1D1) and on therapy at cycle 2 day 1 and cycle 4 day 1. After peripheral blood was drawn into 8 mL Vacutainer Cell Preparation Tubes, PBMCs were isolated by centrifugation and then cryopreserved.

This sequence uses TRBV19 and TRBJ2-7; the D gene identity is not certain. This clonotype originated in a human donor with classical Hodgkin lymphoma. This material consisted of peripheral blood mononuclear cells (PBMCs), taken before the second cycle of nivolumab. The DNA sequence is TGTGCCAGTGGCCACCCCACCTACGAGCAGTACTTC. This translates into CASGHPTYEQYF.